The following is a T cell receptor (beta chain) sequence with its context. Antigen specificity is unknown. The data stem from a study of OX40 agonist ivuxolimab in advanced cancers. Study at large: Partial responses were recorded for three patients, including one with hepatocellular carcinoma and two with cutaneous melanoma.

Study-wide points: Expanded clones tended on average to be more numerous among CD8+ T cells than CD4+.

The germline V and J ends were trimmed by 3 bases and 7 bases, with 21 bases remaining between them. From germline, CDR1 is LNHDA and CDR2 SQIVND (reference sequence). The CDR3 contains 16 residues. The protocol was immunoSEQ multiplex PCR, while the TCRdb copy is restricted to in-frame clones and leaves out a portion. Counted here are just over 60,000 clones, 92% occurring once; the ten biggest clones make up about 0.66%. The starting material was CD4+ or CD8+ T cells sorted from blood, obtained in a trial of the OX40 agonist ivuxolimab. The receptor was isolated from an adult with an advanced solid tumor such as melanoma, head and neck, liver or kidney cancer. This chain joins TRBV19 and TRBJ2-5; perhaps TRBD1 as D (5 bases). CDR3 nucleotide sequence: TGTGCCAGTAGTATCTCGGTAGGTCAGGGATTGACGACCCAGTACTTC. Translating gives CASSISVGQGLTTQYF.